This TCR beta chain is drawn from a study of blood T cell repertoires in COVID-19 (dated by TCRdb to the early 2020s). Regarding the research as a whole: Collaborator samples came from the United States, Italy and Spain and covered acute and convalescent phases of COVID-19. The dataset comprised deeply sampled blood TCRbeta repertoires from subjects exposed to, actively infected with, or recovered from COVID-19. Nearly every sample came with metadata listing a de-identified subject ID, COVID-19 status, age in years and sex. The material from the prospective study consisted of cDNA or gDNA derived from T cells, B-cell-depleted T cells, or PBMCs. The repertoires were made available in a free public database intended to serve as a resource for research on the immune response to SARS-CoV-2. HLA class I and class II types, where available, came from metadata supplied by the sample provider rather than from assay-based typing. Samples were obtained from the ongoing ImmuneRACE study (first 160 participants) and from about 1,300 subjects provided by 6 global collaborators. What the work shows at the level of the full study, not this receptor alone: The amount of clinical and demographic metadata varied by source and participant and was provided uncurated.

The immunoSEQ Assay, a bias-controlled multiplex PCR, was used to amplify TCRbeta CDR3 regions from genomic DNA. From the authors' description of their analysis: The number of nucleated cells in each sample was estimated from the amplification of reference gene primers within the assay. To quantify the absolute abundance of each unique TCRbeta CDR3 rearrangement, sequence reads were collapsed and filtered. Productive Simpson clonality was computed per sample as the square root of Simpson's diversity index over productive rearrangements. TCRdb provides this immuneACCESS table in a form limited to in-frame rearrangements. Some clones are lacking; in checked studies, under half of them reflect an unresolved V gene, and why the rest are absent is not known. The V and J calls and the clone size are those of that table, but D and trimming were determined from the DNA. Within this sample are some 210,000 clones, with more than 75% of them counted one time only. Together, the top ten hold under 4.5% of the sample.

The CDR3 holds 12 amino acids from the cysteine to the phenylalanine. The kept DNA is CDR3 alone, 36 bases in frame from the first base. The germline V gene supplies CDR1 SGHDT and CDR2 YYEEEE. Trimming at the junction amounts to 0 bases on V and 7 bases on J, and the germline ends lie 7 bases apart. As concerns this clone: Its antigen remains unidentified. No per-base quality is available; no much larger clone lies one base away.

In the prospective study, participants were roughly 18 to 100 years old, resided in 24 geographic areas of the United States, and were enrolled through a virtual design. In the prospective study, participants were assigned to cohorts based on the clinical history participants reported in a screening survey and a study questionnaire. Each participant in the prospective study had whole blood, serum and a nasopharyngeal or oropharyngeal swab collected by mobile phlebotomists. Over a roughly 2-month period, participants in the prospective study had the option of providing additional blood draws and questionnaires. Before DNA extraction, blood samples from the prospective study were shipped at room temperature or frozen.

The clonotype comes from a man aged 25 to 40 with acute COVID-19. This chain joins TRBV5-6 to TRBJ1-1; no confident D gene assignment can be made. The sample was PBMCs or T cells enriched from blood (not recorded which). The CDR3 region reads CASSLDDYEAFF. The DNA reads as follows: TGTGCCAGCAGCTTGGACGACTATGAAGCTTTCTTT.